What follows are 23 T cell receptor beta chains derived from one specimen sequenced in a study of blood T cell repertoires in COVID-19. Clones were sequenced by immunoSEQ multiplex PCR, and TCRdb holds only the in-frame ones, with some missing. Counted here are approximately 280,000 clones, 70% to 90% occurring once; the ten biggest clones make up about 12%. Sequenced: peripheral blood. The source of these receptors is a woman aged 55-75 years with acute or convalescent COVID-19.

The rearrangement uses TRBV19 and TRBJ2-6; the D gene is possibly TRBD2 (6 bases). The CDR3 totals 16 residues. With 1 base removed from V and 4 bases from J, the gap between germline ends came to 11 bases. Germline V CDR1 and CDR2: LNHDA, SQIVND (reference sequence). The CDR3, as DNA: TGTGCCAGTAGTATAGCCCGGGGGACCGGGGCCAACGTCCTGACTTTC. It specifies CASSIARGTGANVLTF.

This rearrangement joins TRBV19 to TRBJ1-2, with 7 bases lining up with TRBD1. The CDR3 sequence is 12 residues long. Germline CDR1 LNHDA, CDR2 SQIVND (reference sequence). The ends lost 8 bases at V and 4 bases at J; junction bases unmatched: 4. The CDR3 reads CASWDSLYGYTF. Here the CDR3 DNA reads TGTGCCAGTTGGGACAGTCTCTATGGCTACACCTTC. Variable domain in full (rest from reference TRBV19 and TRBJ1-2): DGGITQSPKYLFRKEGQNVTLSCEQNLNHDAMYWYRQDPGQGLRLIYYSQIVNDFQKGDIAEGYSVSREKKESFPLTVTSAQKNPTAFYLCASWDSLYGYTFGSGTRLTVV.

The chain links TRBV28 to TRBJ1-2; D is uncertain. Germline V gives CDR1 MDHEN, CDR2 SYDVKM. Trimming shortened V by 3 bases and J by 4 bases, and 9 bases separated the two germline ends. This CDR3 spans 13 amino acids. In DNA, the CDR3 is TGTGCCAGCAGTTTTATCTCCCCCTATGGCTACACCTTC. Protein sequence: CASSFISPYGYTF.

This rearrangement joins TRBV19 to TRBJ1-5; D uncertain. V gave up 5 bases and J gave up 4 bases, with 15 bases separating them. This CDR3 is built from 15 residues. Germline V CDR1 and CDR2: LNHDA, SQIVND (reference sequence). The CDR3, as DNA: TGTGCCAGTAGTCCCTCCGGGGAGGGAAATCAGCCCCAGCATTTT. Amino acids: CASSPSGEGNQPQHF. Complete variable domain (other parts from reference TRBV19 and TRBJ1-5): DGGITQSPKYLFRKEGQNVTLSCEQNLNHDAMYWYRQDPGQGLRLIYYSQIVNDFQKGDIAEGYSVSREKKESFPLTVTSAQKNPTAFYLCASSPSGEGNQPQHFGDGTRLSIL.

The rearrangement joins TRBV5-4 to TRBJ1-6; TRBD1 matches at 9 bases. V lost 6 bases to trimming and J lost 8 bases; unmatched junction nucleotides: 9. Per the germline V gene, CDR1 is SGHNT and CDR2 is YYREEE (reference sequence). There are 15 residues in the CDR3. Written as DNA, the CDR3 is TGTGCCAGCACCCCCGGACAGGGGTTTTATTCACCCCTCCACTTT. This sequence encodes CASTPGQGFYSPLHF.

The V call is TRBV18, the J call TRBJ1-2; 10 bases line up with TRBD1. The junction had 11 bases not matched to a gene; V was cut back by 5 bases and J by 8 bases. Germline V gene data show CDR1 as KGHSH and CDR2 as LQKENI. The CDR3 consists of 15 residues. The chain's CDR3 is CASSSAGQGVRGYTF. CDR3 sequence (DNA): TGTGCCAGCTCATCCGCCGGACAGGGGGTCAGGGGCTACACCTTC.

V and J are TRBV9 and TRBJ2-1; 9 positions agree with TRBD2. Losses at the gene ends were 1 base for V and 3 bases for J; bases not matched to a gene: 5. Germline CDR1 SGDLS, CDR2 YYNGEE. The CDR3 runs 16 residues. The CDR3 loop is CASSVPSGAVYNEQFF. The CDR3 coding sequence is TGTGCCAGCAGCGTACCTAGCGGGGCGGTCTACAATGAGCAGTTCTTC.

The chain recombines TRBV9 with TRBJ2-3; 8 nucleotides align to TRBD1. The V and J ends lost 4 bases and 0 bases, in that order; junction bases with no gene match: 4. The CDR3 length is 15 residues. Per germline, CDR1 SGDLS and CDR2 YYNGEE. CDR3 protein: CASSPRQGSTDTQYF. CDR3 DNA: TGTGCCAGCAGCCCCCGACAGGGGAGCACAGATACGCAGTATTTT.

This rearrangement joins TRBV6-5 to TRBJ2-1; D is perhaps TRBD1 (6 bases). In germline, CDR1 is MNHEY, CDR2 SVGAGI. Trimming cost V 7 bases and J 6 bases, with 13 bases left between them. This CDR3 spans 13 amino acids. The CDR3 DNA reads as TGTGCCAGCACCAAAGGGACAATCAATGAGCAGTTCTTC. This codes for CASTKGTINEQFF.

The chain employs TRBV9 and TRBJ2-7; weak D call: TRBD2 (5 bases). CDR1 SGDLS and CDR2 YYNGEE come from the germline V gene. The CDR3 spans 15 residues. Trimming cost V 0 bases and J 3 bases, with 13 bases left between them. The CDR3 loop reads CASSVGGLWDYEQYF. DNA of the CDR3: TGTGCCAGCAGCGTAGGAGGACTCTGGGACTACGAGCAGTACTTC.

This rearrangement joins TRBV5-1 to TRBJ1-2; 10 bases fit TRBD1. CDR1 SGHRS and CDR2 YFSETQ come from the germline V gene. The V and J ends lost 4 bases and 8 bases, in that order; junction bases with no gene match: 14. The CDR3 loop spans 16 amino acids. As DNA, the CDR3 is TGCGCCAGCAGCCACCTTCGGGACAGGGGAACGGGGGGCTACACCTTC. It specifies CASSHLRDRGTGGYTF.

The CDR3 loop is CASSINWAQTQYF. CDR3 DNA: TGTGCCAGTAGTATAAACTGGGCCCAGACCCAGTACTTC. The chain uses TRBV19 and TRBJ2-5; unclear D gene. CDR1 and CDR2 (germline): LNHDA, SQIVND (reference sequence). CDR3 length: 13 amino acids. Trimming stripped 2 bases from V and 6 bases from J, with 10 bases between.

V is TRBV23-1 and J is TRBJ1-6; tentatively, D is TRBD1 (5 bases). TRBV23-1 is placed among ORFs of uncertain function. The V end lost 7 bases, the J end lost 11 bases, and 21 bases lay between the germline ends. The CDR3 runs 15 residues. CDR3 region: CASNLNWGYRTPLHF. CDR3 bases: TGCGCCAGCAACCTAAATTGGGGCTACCGGACACCCCTCCACTTT.

This sequence joins TRBV6-2 or TRBV6-3 and TRBJ2-5, with a possible D match to TRBD1 (6 bases). V shed 2 bases and J shed 2 bases, with 9 bases lying between them. CDR3 length equals 14 residues. The V gene's germline CDR1 is MNHEY and CDR2 SVGEGT. DNA for the CDR3: TGTGCCAGCAGTTACCAGGGGACACAAGAGACCCAGTACTTC. Protein product: CASSYQGTQETQYF.

A few counts support this clone. The gene calls are TRBV19 and TRBJ2-7; 7 nucleotides align to TRBD2. The germline V gene encodes CDR1 LNHDA and CDR2 SQIVND (reference sequence). The CDR3 contains 16 residues. The trim removed 3 bases at V and 3 bases at J, leaving 11 bases unmatched. CDR3 sequence reads: CASSMKGSLADYEQYF. DNA for the CDR3: TGTGCCAGTAGTATGAAAGGGTCGCTAGCGGACTACGAGCAGTACTTC.

The V call is TRBV6-5, the J call TRBJ1-5, with 7 positions matching TRBD1. V dropped 6 bases and J dropped 6; count of bases not matched to a gene: 5. The CDR3 extends over 13 amino acids. Germline lookup yields CDR1 MNHEY and CDR2 SVGAGI. CDR3 nucleotide sequence: TGTGCCAGCAGCCCCGGGACAGTTCAGCCCCAGCATTTT. Translating gives CASSPGTVQPQHF.

The chain links TRBV28 to TRBJ2-7, with 9 bases aligning to TRBD2. Trimming took 4 bases from V and 4 from J; bases not matched to a gene: 17. Germline values: CDR1 MDHEN, CDR2 SYDVKM. The CDR3 spans 18 residues. CDR3 region: CASSSLGGGRAEGYEQYF. The DNA of the CDR3 is TGTGCCAGCAGTTCTCTGGGCGGCGGGAGGGCCGAGGGGTACGAGCAGTACTTC.

This clone was seen a handful of times. The J gene is TRBJ1-1, the V gene TRBV6-5; D gene uncertain. Trimming removed 5 bases from V and 3 bases from J, with 10 bases in between. CDR3 size: 13 residues. The germline CDR1 and CDR2 sequences are MNHEY and SVGAGI. CDR3 sequence reads: CASSRRGDTEAFF. CDR3 sequence (DNA): TGTGCCAGCAGTCGTCGGGGAGACACTGAAGCTTTCTTT.

Notes on this clone: A much more abundant neighbour one base away suggests this may be a read error. The sample contains more than one DNA sequence encoding this CDR3. The rearrangement links TRBV5-6 to TRBJ1-1; 9 positions match TRBD1. The V and J ends lost 8 bases and 6 bases, in that order; junction bases with no gene match: 14. The CDR3 runs to 15 residues. Germline lookup yields CDR1 SGHDT and CDR2 YYEEEE. CDR3 loop: CARTKPGQGIAEAFF. CDR3 bases: TGTGCCAGAACAAAACCGGGACAGGGAATCGCTGAAGCTTTCTTT.

The rearrangement links TRBV6-5 to TRBJ1-2; TRBD1 matches 7 bases. The CDR3 is 13 amino acids. CDR1 is MNHEY, CDR2 SVGAGI, per germline. Trimming removed 6 bases from V and 3 bases from J; junction bases left unmatched: 4. The CDR3 nucleotides read TGTGCCAGCAGGACAGGGATCGACTATGGCTACACCTTC. Its translation: CASRTGIDYGYTF.

V is TRBV18 and J is TRBJ2-1; 7 bases match TRBD1. The CDR3 contains 17 residues. Germline CDR1 KGHSH, CDR2 LQKENI. The V gene end was trimmed by 1 base and the J gene end by 10 bases; junction bases not matched to a gene: 16. CDR3 DNA sequence: TGTGCCAGCTCACCACGACAGGGAGTGGCACACCCAATCGAGCAGTTCTTC. Its protein is CASSPRQGVAHPIEQFF.

The CDR3 bases are TGTGCCAGCAGCCAGCTGGAGAATTCACCCCTCCACTTT. Amino acids: CASSQLENSPLHF. This chain connects TRBV3-1 (or the pseudogene TRBV3-2) to TRBJ1-6; D unclear. Germline V lookup: CDR1 LGHDT, CDR2 YNNKEL (reference sequence). Trimming took off 3 bases at V and 7 bases at J, with 7 bases between the two ends. This CDR3 spans 13 amino acids.

The chain carries TRBV28 and TRBJ1-1; the match to TRBD1 covers 7 bases. The CDR3 extends over 15 amino acids. From germline, CDR1 is MDHEN and CDR2 SYDVKM. The ends lost 2 bases at V and 5 bases at J; junction bases unmatched: 8. DNA for the CDR3: TGTGCCAGCAGTTTACGGTCAGGGGGACGGACTGAAGCTTTCTTT. Protein sequence: CASSLRSGGRTEAFF.